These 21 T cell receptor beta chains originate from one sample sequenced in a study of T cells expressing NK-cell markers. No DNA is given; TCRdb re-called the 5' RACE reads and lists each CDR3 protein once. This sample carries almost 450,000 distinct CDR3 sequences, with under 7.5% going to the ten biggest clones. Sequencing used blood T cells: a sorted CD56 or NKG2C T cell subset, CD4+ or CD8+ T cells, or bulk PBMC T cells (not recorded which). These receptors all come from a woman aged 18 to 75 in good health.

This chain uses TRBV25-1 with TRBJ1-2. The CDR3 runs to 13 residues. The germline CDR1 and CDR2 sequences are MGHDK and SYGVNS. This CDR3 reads CASSEFGFYGYTF.

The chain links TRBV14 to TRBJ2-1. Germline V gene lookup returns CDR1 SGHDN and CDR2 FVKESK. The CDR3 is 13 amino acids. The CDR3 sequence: CASSQYRFNEQFF.

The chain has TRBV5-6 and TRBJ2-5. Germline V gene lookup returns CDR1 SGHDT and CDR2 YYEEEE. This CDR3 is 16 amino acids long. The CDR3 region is CASSLKARAGQETQYF.

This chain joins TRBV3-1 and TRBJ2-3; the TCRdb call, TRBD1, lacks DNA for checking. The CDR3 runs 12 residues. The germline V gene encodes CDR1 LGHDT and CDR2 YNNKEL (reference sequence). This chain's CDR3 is CASSQGGHTQYF.

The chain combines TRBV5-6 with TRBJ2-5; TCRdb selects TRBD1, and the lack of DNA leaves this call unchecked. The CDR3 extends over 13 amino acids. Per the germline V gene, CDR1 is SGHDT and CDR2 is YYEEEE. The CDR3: CASSLWGVKTQYF.

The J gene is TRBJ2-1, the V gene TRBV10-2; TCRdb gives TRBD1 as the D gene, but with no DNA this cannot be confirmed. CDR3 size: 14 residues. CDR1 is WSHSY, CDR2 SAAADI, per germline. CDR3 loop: CASTWDRVPNEQFF.

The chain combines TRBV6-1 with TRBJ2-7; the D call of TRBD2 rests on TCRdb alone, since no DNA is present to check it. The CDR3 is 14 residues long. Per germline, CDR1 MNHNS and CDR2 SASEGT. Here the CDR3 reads CASRSLAGGYEQYF.

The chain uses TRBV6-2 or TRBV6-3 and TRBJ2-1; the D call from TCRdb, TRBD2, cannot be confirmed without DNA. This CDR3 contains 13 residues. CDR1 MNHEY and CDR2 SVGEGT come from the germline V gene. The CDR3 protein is CASTWTRGNEQFF.

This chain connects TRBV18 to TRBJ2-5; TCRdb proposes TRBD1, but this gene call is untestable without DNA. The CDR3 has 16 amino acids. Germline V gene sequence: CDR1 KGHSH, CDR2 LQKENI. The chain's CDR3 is CASSPIFRDGGETQYF.

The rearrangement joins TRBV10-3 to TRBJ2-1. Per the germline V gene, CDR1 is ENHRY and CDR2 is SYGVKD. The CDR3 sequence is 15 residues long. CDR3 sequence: CAISSAVSSYNEQFF.

The CDR3: CASSFRRPSGNTIYF. The V and J genes are TRBV12-3 or TRBV12-4 and TRBJ1-3. The CDR3 has 15 residues.

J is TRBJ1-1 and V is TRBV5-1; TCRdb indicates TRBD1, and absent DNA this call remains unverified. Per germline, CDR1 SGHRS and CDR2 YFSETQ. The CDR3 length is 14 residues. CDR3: CASSLITGQAEAFF. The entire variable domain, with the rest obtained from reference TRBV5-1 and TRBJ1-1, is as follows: KAGVTQTPRYLIKTRGQQVTLSCSPISGHRSVSWYQQTPGQGLQFLFEYFSETQRNKGNFPGRFSGRQFSNSRSEMNVSTLELGDSALYLCASSLITGQAEAFFGQGTRLTVV.

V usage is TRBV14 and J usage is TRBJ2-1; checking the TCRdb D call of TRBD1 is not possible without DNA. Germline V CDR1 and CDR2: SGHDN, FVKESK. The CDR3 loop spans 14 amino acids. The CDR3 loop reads CASSLGGGLNEQFF.

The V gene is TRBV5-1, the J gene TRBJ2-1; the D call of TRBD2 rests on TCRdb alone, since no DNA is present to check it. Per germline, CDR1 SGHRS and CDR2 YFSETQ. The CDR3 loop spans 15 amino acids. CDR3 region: CASSGLASPKTGQFF.

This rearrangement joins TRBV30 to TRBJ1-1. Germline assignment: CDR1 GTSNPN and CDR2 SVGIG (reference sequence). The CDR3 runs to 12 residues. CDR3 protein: CAWSDRNTEAFF.

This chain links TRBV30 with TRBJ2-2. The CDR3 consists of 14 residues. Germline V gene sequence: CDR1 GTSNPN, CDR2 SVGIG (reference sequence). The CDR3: CAWDGGSNTGELFF.

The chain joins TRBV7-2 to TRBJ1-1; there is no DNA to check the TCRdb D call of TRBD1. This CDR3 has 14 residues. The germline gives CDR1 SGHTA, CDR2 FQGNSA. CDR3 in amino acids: CASSPPPGQGAAFF.

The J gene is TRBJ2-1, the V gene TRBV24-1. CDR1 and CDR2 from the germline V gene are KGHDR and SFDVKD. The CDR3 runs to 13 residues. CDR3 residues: CATSDSGPSEQFF.

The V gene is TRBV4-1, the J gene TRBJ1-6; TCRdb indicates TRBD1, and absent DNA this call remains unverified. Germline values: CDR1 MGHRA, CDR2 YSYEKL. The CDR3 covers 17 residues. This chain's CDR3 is CASSLGTESSYNSPLHF.

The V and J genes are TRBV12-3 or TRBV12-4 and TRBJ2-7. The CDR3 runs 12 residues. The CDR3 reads CASRVSSYEQYF.

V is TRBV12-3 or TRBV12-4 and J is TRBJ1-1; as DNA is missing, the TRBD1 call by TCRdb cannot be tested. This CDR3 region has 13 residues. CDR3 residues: CASSHDRGGKAFF.